A single sample is the source of the 9 T cell receptor beta chains below, sequenced in a study of T cells in localized non-small cell lung cancer. Clones were read by immunoSEQ multiplex PCR, and TCRdb kept only the in-frame ones, dropping some. There are roughly 48,000 clones in the sample; less than 85% occur only once, and around 4% lies in the top ten. This specimen was PBMCs, taken before any cancer treatment. All receptors derive from a woman aged 40-69 years with stage II lung adenocarcinoma.

In its sample, this clone was seen a few times. J is TRBJ1-2 and V is TRBV28; no firm D call. The CDR3 is 12 amino acids. Germline loops: CDR1 MDHEN, CDR2 SYDVKM. V lost 3 bases to trimming and J lost 8 bases, with 10 bases between them. DNA for the CDR3: TGTGCCAGCAGTTTTGTTGGATGGGGCTACACCTTC. Translated: CASSFVGWGYTF.

The V call is TRBV6-5, the J call TRBJ2-7; D possibly corresponds to TRBD2 (5 bases). V was trimmed by 5 bases and J by 2 bases, leaving 16 bases between them. The CDR3 is 15 amino acids. Germline CDR1 is MNHEY and CDR2 is SVGAGI. Here the CDR3 reads CASSTTSTPAYEQYF. In DNA, the CDR3 is TGTGCCAGCAGTACTACTAGTACTCCCGCCTACGAGCAGTACTTC.

The chain employs TRBV28 and TRBJ2-5; tentative D call: TRBD2 (5 bases). The ends were cut back, 3 bases at V and 4 bases at J, with 6 bases in the middle. Germline V lookup: CDR1 MDHEN, CDR2 SYDVKM. CDR3 length: 12 residues. The CDR3 nucleotides are TGTGCCAGCAGTTTGGCGGGAGAGACCCAGTACTTC. Translating it yields CASSLAGETQYF. The full variable domain, completed using reference TRBV28 and TRBJ2-5, is DVKVTQSSRYLVKRTGEKVFLECVQDMDHENMFWYRQDPGLGLRLIYFSYDVKMKEKGDIPEGYSVSREKKERFSLILESASTNQTSMYLCASSLAGETQYFGPGTRLLVL.

CDR3 in amino acids: CASRTGTGLPFGGNTIYF. Written as DNA, the CDR3 is TGTGCCAGCAGAACCGGGACAGGCCTTCCTTTTGGCGGAAACACCATATATTTT. This chain uses TRBV28 with TRBJ1-3; 8 bases are shared with TRBD1. After removal of 6 bases from V and 4 bases from J, the junction contained 17 bases not matched to a gene. The CDR3 consists of 18 residues. Germline assignment: CDR1 MDHEN and CDR2 SYDVKM.

V is TRBV7-9 and J is TRBJ1-1, with D possibly being TRBD1 (6 bases). Trimming took off 5 bases at V and 5 bases at J, with 12 bases between the two ends. This CDR3 region has 13 residues. CDR1 is SEHNR and CDR2 is FQNEAQ in the germline V gene (reference sequence). The CDR3 region is CASSVDSGTEAFF. In nucleotides, the CDR3 is TGTGCCAGCAGCGTGGACAGTGGGACTGAAGCTTTCTTT.

The CDR3 region has the DNA TGTGCCAGCAGCGTAGGGTGGGGACTAGAATTCTACGAGCAGTACTTC. This sequence encodes CASSVGWGLEFYEQYF. The chain combines TRBV9 with TRBJ2-7; 8 bases map to TRBD2. This CDR3 comprises 16 residues. Germline CDR1 is SGDLS and CDR2 is YYNGEE. The V segment lost 0 bases and the J segment 3 bases; nucleotides outside the gene matches: 8.

The chain combines TRBV7-2 with TRBJ1-2; 9 bases are a match to TRBD1. The CDR3 runs to 15 residues. The ends lost 5 bases at V and 6 bases at J; junction bases unmatched: 10. Per germline, CDR1 SGHTA and CDR2 FQGNSA. The CDR3 DNA reads as TGTGCCAGCAGCGCCTGGACAGGGGAGCCTGATGGCTACACCTTC. It codes for CASSAWTGEPDGYTF.

The V gene is TRBV19, the J gene TRBJ1-2, with a weak D call TRBD1 (5 bases). V was pared by 3 bases and J by 5 bases, with 13 bases between. The length of the CDR3 is 14 residues. Looked up from germline, CDR1 is LNHDA and CDR2 is SQIVND (reference sequence). CDR3 residues: CASSIEGSSYGYTF. CDR3 nucleotide sequence: TGTGCCAGTAGTATTGAGGGGAGCTCATATGGCTACACCTTC.

Here the CDR3 reads CASKGAVGGANVLTF. CDR3 DNA: TGTGCCAGCAAGGGGGCTGTTGGTGGGGCCAACGTCCTGACTTTC. The rearrangement links TRBV28 to TRBJ2-6; 7 nucleotides agree with TRBD1. Germline V gene data show CDR1 as MDHEN and CDR2 as SYDVKM. This CDR3 region has 15 residues. The trim removed 7 bases at V and 3 bases at J, leaving 6 bases unmatched.